This T cell receptor (beta chain) was recorded in a study of blood T cell repertoires in COVID-19. Study at large: Sources were T cells, B-cell-depleted T cells, or PBMCs; the material itself was cDNA or gDNA.

The CDR3 loop spans 14 amino acids. The germline CDR1 and CDR2 sequences are SGHAT and FQNNGV. Trimming removed 7 bases from V and 1 base from J; junction bases left unmatched: 7. Clones were sequenced by immunoSEQ multiplex PCR, and TCRdb holds only the in-frame ones, with some missing. The sample has around 100,000 clones; about 81% are singletons. V gene TRBV11-2 combines with J gene TRBJ2-7; the match to TRBD1 covers 7 bases. The sample comprised peripheral blood. The receptor comes from a man between 65 and 79 years old with acute or convalescent COVID-19. CDR3 nucleotide sequence: TGTGCCAGCACCTCGGACAGGTTATCCTACGAGCAGTACTTC. Translation gives CASTSDRLSYEQYF.